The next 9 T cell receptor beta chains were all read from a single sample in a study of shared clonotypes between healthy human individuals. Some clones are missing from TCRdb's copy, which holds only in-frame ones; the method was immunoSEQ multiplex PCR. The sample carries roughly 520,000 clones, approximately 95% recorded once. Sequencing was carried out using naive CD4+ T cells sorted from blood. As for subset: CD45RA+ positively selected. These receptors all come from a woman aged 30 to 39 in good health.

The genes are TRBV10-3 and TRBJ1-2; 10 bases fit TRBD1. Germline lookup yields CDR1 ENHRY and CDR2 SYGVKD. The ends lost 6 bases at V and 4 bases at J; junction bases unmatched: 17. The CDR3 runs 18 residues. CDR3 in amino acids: CAIRTRQGAPRESYGYTF. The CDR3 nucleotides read TGTGCCATCAGAACCAGACAGGGGGCACCCCGTGAGAGCTATGGCTACACCTTC.

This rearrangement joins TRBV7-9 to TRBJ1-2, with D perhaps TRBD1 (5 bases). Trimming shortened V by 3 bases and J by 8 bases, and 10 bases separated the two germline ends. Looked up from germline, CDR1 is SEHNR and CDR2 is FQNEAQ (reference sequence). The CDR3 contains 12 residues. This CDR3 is CASSFWGGGYTF. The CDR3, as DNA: TGTGCCAGCAGCTTTTGGGGCGGAGGCTACACCTTC.

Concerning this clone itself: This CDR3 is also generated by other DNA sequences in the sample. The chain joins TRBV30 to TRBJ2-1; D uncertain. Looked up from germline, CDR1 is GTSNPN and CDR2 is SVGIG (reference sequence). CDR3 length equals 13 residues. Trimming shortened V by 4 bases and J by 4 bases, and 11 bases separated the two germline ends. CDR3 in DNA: TGTGCCTGGATAGGCAGCTCTTACAATGAGCAGTTCTTC. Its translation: CAWIGSSYNEQFF.

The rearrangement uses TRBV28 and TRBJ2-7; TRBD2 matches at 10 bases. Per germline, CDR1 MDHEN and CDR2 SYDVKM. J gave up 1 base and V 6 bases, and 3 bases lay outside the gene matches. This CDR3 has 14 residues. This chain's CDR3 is CASRLAGDSYEQYF. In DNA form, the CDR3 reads TGTGCCAGCAGGCTAGCGGGAGATTCCTACGAGCAGTACTTC.

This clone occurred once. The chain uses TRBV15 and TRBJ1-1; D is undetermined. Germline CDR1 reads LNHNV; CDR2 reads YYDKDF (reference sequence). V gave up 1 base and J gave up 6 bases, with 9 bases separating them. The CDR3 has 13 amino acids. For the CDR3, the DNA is TGTGCCACCAGCAGAGTTCAGGCAGCTGAAGCTTTCTTT. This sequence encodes CATSRVQAAEAFF. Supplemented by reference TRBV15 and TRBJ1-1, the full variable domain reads DAMVIQNPRYQVTQFGKPVTLSCSQTLNHNVMYWYQQKSSQAPKLLFHYYDKDFNNEADTPDNFQSRRPNTSFCFLDIRSPGLGDTAMYLCATSRVQAAEAFFGQGTRLTVV.

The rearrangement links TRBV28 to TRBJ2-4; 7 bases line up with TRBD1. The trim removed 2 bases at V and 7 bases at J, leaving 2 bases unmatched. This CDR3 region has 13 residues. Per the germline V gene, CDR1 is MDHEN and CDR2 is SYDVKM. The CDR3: CASSLDRANIQYF. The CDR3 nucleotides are TGTGCCAGCAGTTTAGACAGGGCTAACATTCAGTACTTC.

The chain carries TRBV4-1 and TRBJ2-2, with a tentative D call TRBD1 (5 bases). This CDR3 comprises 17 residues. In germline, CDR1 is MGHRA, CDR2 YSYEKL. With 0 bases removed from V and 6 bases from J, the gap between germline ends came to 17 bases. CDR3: CASSQDVGLRAAGELFF. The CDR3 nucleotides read TGCGCCAGCAGCCAAGATGTGGGGCTAAGAGCAGCCGGGGAGCTGTTTTTT.

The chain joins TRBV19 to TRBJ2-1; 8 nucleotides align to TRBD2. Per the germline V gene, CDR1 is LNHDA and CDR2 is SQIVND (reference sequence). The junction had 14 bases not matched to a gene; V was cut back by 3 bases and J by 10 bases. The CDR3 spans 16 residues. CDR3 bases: TGTGCCAGTAGTATGCCCAGCGGGAGAGGGGTCGGGGAGCAGTTCTTC. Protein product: CASSMPSGRGVGEQFF.

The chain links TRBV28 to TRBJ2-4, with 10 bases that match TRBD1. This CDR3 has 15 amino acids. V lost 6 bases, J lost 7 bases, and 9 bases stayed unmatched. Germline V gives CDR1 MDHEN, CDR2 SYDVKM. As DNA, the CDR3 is TGTGCCAGCAGCAACGGACAGGGGGAATGGAACATTCAGTACTTC. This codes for CASSNGQGEWNIQYF.